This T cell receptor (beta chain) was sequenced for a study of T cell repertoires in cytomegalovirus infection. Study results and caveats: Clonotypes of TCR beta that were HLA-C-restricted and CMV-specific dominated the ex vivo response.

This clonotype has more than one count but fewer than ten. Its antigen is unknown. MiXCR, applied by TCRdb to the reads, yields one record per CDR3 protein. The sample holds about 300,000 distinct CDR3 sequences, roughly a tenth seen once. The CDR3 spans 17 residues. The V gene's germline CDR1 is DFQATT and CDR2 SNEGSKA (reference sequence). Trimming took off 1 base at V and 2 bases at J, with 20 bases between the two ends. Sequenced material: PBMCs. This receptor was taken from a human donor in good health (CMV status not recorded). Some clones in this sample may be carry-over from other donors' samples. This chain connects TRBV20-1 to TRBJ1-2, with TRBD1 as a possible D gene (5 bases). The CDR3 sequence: CSARGGSGLRGNYGYTF. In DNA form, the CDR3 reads TGCAGTGCTAGAGGAGGATCTGGACTGAGGGGAAACTATGGCTACACCTTC.